This TCR beta chain is from a study of blood T cell repertoires in COVID-19 (dated by TCRdb to the early 2020s). Study-wide context: The collaborator samples originated in the United States, Italy and Spain and spanned the acute and convalescent phases of COVID-19. The prospective study material was composed of cDNA or gDNA derived from T cells, B-cell-depleted T cells, or PBMCs. The dataset comprised deeply sampled blood TCRbeta repertoires from subjects exposed to, actively infected with, or recovered from COVID-19. The repertoires were released in a freely available public database intended as a resource for research on the immune response to SARS-CoV-2. The samples were drawn from the first 160 participants of the ongoing ImmuneRACE study and from 1,254 subjects provided by 6 global collaborators. Nearly every sample came with metadata listing a de-identified subject ID, COVID-19 status, age in years and sex. Where HLA class I and class II types were available, the types were taken from metadata supplied by the sample provider, not from assay-based typing. What the research found in general, with its limitations: How much clinical and demographic metadata was included differed by source and by participant, and the metadata was provided uncurated.

One collaborating source in Seattle enrolled patients during active infection and followed them longitudinally through the course of disease. Whole blood was collected in K2EDTA tubes by collaborating institutions according to the institutions' own protocols. For TCRbeta analysis, collaborators shipped samples in one of three forms: frozen whole blood, isolated PBMCs, or DNA extracted from either of those sample types. Note on this clone: Its specific antigen is unknown. No much larger clonotype is one base removed from it; base qualities were not supplied.

CDR1 and CDR2, per the germline V gene, are LGHNA and YSLEER. The CDR3 goes from the cysteine to the phenylalanine over 16 residues. Only CDR3 DNA remains: 48 bases, in frame from the first base. V is trimmed back by 0 bases and J by 5 bases, and the junction contains 3 bases that no gene match accounts for. TCRbeta CDR3 regions were amplified from genomic DNA using the immunoSEQ Assay, a bias-controlled multiplex PCR. Concerning the study's data processing: The number of nucleated cells in each sample was estimated from the amplification of reference gene primers within the assay. To quantify the absolute abundance of each unique TCRbeta CDR3 rearrangement, sequence reads were collapsed and filtered. Productive Simpson clonality was computed per sample as the square root of Simpson's diversity index over productive rearrangements. TCRdb provides this immuneACCESS table in a form limited to in-frame rearrangements. Some clones are lacking; in checked studies, under half of them reflect an unresolved V gene, and why the rest are absent is not known. The V and J calls and clone size were taken over from that table, and D and trimming were inferred from the DNA. This sample is represented by tens of thousands of clones; approximately 83% of them were singletons. The ten top clones hold roughly a tenth of the sample.

The receptor was isolated from a man aged 25-40 years with COVID-19, enrolled during active disease. The sequenced material came from peripheral blood. This sequence uses TRBV4-3 and TRBJ2-1; 11 bases in between match TRBD2. CDR3 reads: CASSQDPGLADNEQFF. Here is the DNA: TGCGCCAGCAGCCAAGACCCGGGACTAGCGGACAATGAGCAGTTCTTC.